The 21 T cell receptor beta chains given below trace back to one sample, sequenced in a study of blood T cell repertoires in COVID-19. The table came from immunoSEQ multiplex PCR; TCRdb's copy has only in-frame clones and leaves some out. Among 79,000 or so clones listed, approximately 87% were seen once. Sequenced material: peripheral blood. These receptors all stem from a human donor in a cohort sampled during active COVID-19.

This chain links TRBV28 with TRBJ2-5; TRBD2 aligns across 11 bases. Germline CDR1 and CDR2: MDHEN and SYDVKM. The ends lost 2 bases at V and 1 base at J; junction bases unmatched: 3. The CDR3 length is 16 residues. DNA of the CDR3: TGTGCCAGCAGTTTAAAGGGACTAGCGGTCCAAGAGACCCAGTACTTC. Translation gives CASSLKGLAVQETQYF. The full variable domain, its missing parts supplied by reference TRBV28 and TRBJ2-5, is DVKVTQSSRYLVKRTGEKVFLECVQDMDHENMFWYRQDPGLGLRLIYFSYDVKMKEKGDIPEGYSVSREKKERFSLILESASTNQTSMYLCASSLKGLAVQETQYFGPGTRLLVL.

CDR3 coding DNA: TGTGCCAGCACTGGCGGGAGGGCCTACAATGAGCAGTTCTTC. Translating it yields CASTGGRAYNEQFF. The chain uses TRBV28 and TRBJ2-1, with TRBD2 matching 9 bases. Germline V gives CDR1 MDHEN, CDR2 SYDVKM. CDR3 length: 14 amino acids. Unmatched junction bases numbered 3, after V lost 7 bases and J lost 2 bases.

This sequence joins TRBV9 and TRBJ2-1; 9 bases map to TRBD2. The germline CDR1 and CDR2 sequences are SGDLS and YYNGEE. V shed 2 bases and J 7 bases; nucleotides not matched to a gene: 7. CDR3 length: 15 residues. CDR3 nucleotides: TGTGCCAGCAGCGTCGTAGCGGGAGTGGGGAATGAGCAGTTCTTC. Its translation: CASSVVAGVGNEQFF.

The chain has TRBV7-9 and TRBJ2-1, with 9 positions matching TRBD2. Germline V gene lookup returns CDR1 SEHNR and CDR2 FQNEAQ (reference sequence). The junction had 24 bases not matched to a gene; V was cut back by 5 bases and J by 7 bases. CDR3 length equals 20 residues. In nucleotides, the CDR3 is TGTGCCAGCAGCATCCAACCCCCGGGACTAGCAAGGGGAGTGGGGAATGAGCAGTTCTTC. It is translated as CASSIQPPGLARGVGNEQFF.

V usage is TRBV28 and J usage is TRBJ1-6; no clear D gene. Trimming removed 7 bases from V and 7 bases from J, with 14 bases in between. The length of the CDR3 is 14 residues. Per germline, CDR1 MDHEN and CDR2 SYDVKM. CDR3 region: CASTVPLGNSPLHF. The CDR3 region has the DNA TGTGCCAGCACAGTTCCCCTCGGGAATTCACCCCTCCACTTT.

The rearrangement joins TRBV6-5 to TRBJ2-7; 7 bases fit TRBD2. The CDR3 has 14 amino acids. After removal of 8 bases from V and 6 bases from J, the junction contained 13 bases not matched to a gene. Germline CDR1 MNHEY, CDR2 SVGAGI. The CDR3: CASLLRAGDAEQYF. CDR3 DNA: TGTGCCAGCCTCCTTCGGGCGGGAGACGCCGAGCAGTACTTC.

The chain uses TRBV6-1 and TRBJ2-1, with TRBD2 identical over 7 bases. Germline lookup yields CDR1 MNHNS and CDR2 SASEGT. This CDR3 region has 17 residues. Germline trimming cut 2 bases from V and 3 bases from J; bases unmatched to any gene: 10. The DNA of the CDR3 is TGTGCCAGCAGTGAATTGGGGGGGACCGAAGGCTACAATGAGCAGTTCTTC. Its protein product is CASSELGGTEGYNEQFF.

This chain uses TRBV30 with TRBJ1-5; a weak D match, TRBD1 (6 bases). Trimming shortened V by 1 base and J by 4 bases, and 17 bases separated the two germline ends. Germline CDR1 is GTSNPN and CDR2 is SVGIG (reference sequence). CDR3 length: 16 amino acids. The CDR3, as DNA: TGTGCCTGGAGTGGAGGGGCCCACACAGGGAATCAGCCCCAGCATTTT. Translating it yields CAWSGGAHTGNQPQHF.

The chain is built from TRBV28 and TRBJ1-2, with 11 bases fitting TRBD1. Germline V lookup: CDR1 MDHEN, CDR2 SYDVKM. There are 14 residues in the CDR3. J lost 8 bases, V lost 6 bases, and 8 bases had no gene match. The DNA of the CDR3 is TGTGCCAGCAGGCCCTCGGACAGGGGGCCGGGCTACACCTTC. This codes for CASRPSDRGPGYTF.

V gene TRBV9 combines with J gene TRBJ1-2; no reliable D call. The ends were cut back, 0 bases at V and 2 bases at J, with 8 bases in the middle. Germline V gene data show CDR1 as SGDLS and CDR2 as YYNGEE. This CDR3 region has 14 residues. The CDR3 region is CASSVEVSNYGYTF. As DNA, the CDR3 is TGTGCCAGCAGCGTAGAAGTTAGCAACTATGGCTACACCTTC.

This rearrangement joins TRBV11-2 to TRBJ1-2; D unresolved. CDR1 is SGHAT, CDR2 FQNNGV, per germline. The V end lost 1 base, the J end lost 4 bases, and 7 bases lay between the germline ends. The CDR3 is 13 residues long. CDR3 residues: CASSLAGSYGYTF. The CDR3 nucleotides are TGTGCCAGCAGCTTAGCGGGAAGCTATGGCTACACCTTC.

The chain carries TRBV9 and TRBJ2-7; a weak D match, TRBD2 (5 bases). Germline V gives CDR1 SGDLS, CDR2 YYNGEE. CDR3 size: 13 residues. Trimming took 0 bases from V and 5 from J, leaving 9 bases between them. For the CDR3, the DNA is TGTGCCAGCAGCGTAGGGAGGAGAAACGAGCAGTACTTC. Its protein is CASSVGRRNEQYF.

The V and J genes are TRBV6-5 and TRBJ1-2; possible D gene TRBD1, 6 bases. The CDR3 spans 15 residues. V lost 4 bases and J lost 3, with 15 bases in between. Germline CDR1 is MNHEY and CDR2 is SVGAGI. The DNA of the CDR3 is TGTGCCAGCAGTTCGGCAGGGGCGGGGGACTATGGCTACACCTTC. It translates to CASSSAGAGDYGYTF.

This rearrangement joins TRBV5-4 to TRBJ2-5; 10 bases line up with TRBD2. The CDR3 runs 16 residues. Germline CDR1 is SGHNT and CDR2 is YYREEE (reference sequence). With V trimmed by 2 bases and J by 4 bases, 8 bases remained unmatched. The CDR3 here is CASSLVVAGGGETQYF. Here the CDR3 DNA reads TGTGCCAGCAGCTTAGTAGTAGCGGGAGGTGGAGAGACCCAGTACTTC.

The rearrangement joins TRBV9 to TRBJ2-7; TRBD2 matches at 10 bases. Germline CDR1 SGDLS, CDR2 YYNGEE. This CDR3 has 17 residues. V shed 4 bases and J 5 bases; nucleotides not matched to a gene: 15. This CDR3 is CASSPRDSGRFVHEQYF. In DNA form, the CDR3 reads TGTGCCAGCAGCCCCCGGGATAGCGGGAGGTTTGTCCACGAGCAGTACTTC.

The CDR3 sequence is CASTGGEALQIYEQYF. The DNA for the CDR3 is TGTGCCAGCACCGGTGGAGAGGCCCTCCAGATCTACGAGCAGTACTTC. The chain links TRBV7-2 to TRBJ2-7; D is ambiguous. CDR1 SGHTA and CDR2 FQGNSA come from the germline V gene. This CDR3 has 16 residues. Trimming removed 7 bases at V and 3 bases at J, with 22 bases between.

The CDR3 loop reads CASFRDRGGNEQFF. The CDR3 nucleotides read TGCGCCAGTTTCCGGGACAGGGGTGGAAATGAGCAGTTCTTC. The rearrangement uses TRBV5-1 and TRBJ2-1, with TRBD1 identical over 10 bases. The CDR3 is 14 residues long. Losses at the gene ends were 8 bases for V and 7 bases for J; bases not matched to a gene: 9. CDR1 SGHRS and CDR2 YFSETQ come from the germline V gene.

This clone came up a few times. CDR3 sequence (DNA): TGTGCCAGCAGAGCTTTGGACAGGGGGCATAATGGCTACACCTTC. This sequence encodes CASRALDRGHNGYTF. V usage is TRBV27 and J usage is TRBJ1-2; 11 bases are shared with TRBD1. CDR3 length: 15 amino acids. V shed 6 bases and J 6 bases; nucleotides not matched to a gene: 9. Per germline, CDR1 MNHEY and CDR2 SMNVEV (reference sequence).

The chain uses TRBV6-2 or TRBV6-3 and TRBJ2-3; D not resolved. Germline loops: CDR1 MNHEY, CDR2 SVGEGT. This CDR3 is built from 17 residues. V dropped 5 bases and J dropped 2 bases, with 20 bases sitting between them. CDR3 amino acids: CASSKPTALLYTDTQYF. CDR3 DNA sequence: TGTGCCAGCAGTAAGCCGACTGCCTTATTATACACAGATACGCAGTATTTT.

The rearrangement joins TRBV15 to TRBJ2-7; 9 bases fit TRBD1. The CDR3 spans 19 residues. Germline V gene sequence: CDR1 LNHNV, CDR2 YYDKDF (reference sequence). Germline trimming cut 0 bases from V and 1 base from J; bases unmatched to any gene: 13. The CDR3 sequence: CATSRDRIGGTGISYEQYF. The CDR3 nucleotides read TGTGCCACCAGCAGAGATCGGATCGGGGGGACAGGGATTTCCTACGAGCAGTACTTC.

The CDR3 DNA follows: TGTGCCAGCAGCCTTCTGCGGGGGGCTGAGAAGAACACTGAAGCTTTCTTT. It translates to CASSLLRGAEKNTEAFF. This chain uses TRBV11-2 with TRBJ1-1; weak D call: TRBD1 (6 bases). This CDR3 has 17 amino acids. CDR1 is SGHAT, CDR2 FQNNGV, per germline. V shed 5 bases and J shed 1 base, with 20 bases lying between them.